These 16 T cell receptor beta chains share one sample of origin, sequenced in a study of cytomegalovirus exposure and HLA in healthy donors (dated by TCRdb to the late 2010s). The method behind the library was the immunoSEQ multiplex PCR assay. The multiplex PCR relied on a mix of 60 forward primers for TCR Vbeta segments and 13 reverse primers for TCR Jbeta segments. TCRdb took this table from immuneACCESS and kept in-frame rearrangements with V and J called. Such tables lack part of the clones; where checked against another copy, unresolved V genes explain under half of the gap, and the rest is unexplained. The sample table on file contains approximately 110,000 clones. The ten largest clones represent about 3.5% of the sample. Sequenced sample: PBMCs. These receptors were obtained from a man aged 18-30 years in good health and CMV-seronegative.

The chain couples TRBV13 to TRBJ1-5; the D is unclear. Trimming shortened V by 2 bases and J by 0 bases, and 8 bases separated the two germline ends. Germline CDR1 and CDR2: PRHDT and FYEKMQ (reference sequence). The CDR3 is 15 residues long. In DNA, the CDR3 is TGTGCCAGCAGCTTACGAGGAGTTAGCAATCAGCCCCAGCATTTT. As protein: CASSLRGVSNQPQHF. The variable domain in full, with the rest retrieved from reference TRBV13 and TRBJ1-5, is AAGVIQSPRHLIKEKRETATLKCYPIPRHDTVYWYQQGPGQDPQFLISFYEKMQSDKGSIPDRFSAQQFSDYHSELNMSSLELGDSALYFCASSLRGVSNQPQHFGDGTRLSIL.

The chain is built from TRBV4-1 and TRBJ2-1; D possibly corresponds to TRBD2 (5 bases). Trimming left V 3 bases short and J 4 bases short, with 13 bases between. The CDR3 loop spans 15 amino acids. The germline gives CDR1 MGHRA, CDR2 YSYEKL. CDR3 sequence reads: CASSQLGVGYNEQFF. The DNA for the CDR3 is TGCGCCAGCAGCCAGCTGGGAGTAGGGTACAATGAGCAGTTCTTC.

As DNA, the CDR3 is TGTGCCAGCAGCCTGTCACGGACAGCTGAGACCCAGTACTTC. This translates into CASSLSRTAETQYF. The rearrangement joins TRBV28 to TRBJ2-5; D possibly corresponds to TRBD1 (6 bases). The germline V gene has CDR1 MDHEN and CDR2 SYDVKM. With 6 bases removed from V and 5 bases from J, the gap between germline ends came to 16 bases. The CDR3 is 14 residues long.

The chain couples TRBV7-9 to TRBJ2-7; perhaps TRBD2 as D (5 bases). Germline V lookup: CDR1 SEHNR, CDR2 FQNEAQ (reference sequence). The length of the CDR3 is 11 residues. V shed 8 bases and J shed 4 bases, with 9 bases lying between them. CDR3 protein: CASGRGYEQYF. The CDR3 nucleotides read TGTGCCAGCGGAAGAGGGTACGAGCAGTACTTC.

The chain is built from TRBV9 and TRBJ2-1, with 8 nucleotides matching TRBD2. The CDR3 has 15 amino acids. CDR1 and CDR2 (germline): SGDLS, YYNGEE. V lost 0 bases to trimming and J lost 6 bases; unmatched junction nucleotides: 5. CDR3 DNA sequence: TGTGCCAGCAGCGTAGAGGCGGGGGGATTCAATGAGCAGTTCTTC. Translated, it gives CASSVEAGGFNEQFF.

The CDR3: CASSSGLAGGYNEQFF. The CDR3 DNA follows: TGCGCCAGCAGCTCAGGACTAGCGGGGGGGTACAATGAGCAGTTCTTC. This chain connects TRBV5-1 to TRBJ2-1, with 15 bases aligning to TRBD2. The V gene end was trimmed by 3 bases and the J gene end by 4 bases; junction bases not matched to a gene: 2. The CDR3 runs to 16 residues. Looked up from germline, CDR1 is SGHRS and CDR2 is YFSETQ.

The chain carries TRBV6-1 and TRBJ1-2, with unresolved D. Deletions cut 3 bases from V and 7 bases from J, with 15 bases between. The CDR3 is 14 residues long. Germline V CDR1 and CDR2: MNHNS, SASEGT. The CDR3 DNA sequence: TGTGCCAGCAGTGAGATTGGCACGCAACGTGGCTACACCTTC. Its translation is CASSEIGTQRGYTF.

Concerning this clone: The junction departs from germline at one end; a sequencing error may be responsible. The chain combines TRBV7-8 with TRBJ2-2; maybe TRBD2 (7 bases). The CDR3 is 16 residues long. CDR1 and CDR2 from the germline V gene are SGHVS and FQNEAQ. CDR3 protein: CASNLKGGRRTGELFF. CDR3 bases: TGTGCCAGCAACTTAAAGGGGGGGCGGAGAACCGGGGAGCTGTTTTTT.

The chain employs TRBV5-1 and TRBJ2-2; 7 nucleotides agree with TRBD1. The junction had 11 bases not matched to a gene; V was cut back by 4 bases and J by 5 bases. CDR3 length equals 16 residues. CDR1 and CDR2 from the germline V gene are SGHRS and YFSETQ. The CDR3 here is CASSTGQFGSTGELFF. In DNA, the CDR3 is TGCGCCAGCAGCACGGGACAGTTTGGAAGTACCGGGGAGCTGTTTTTT. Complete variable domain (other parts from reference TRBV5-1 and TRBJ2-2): KAGVTQTPRYLIKTRGQQVTLSCSPISGHRSVSWYQQTPGQGLQFLFEYFSETQRNKGNFPGRFSGRQFSNSRSEMNVSTLELGDSALYLCASSTGQFGSTGELFFGEGSRLTVL.

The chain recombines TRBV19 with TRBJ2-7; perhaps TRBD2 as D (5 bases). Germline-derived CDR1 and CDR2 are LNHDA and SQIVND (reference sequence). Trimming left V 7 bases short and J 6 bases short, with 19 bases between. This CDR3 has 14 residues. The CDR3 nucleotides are TGTGCCAGTACATACGACCCCGGGGTGAGCGAGCAGTACTTC. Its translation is CASTYDPGVSEQYF.

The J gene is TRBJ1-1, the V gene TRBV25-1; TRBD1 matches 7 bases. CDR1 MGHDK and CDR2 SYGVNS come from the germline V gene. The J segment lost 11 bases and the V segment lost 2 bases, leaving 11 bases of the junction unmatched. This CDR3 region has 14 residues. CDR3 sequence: CASSEAGGGRQAFF. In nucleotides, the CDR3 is TGTGCCAGCAGTGAAGCAGGGGGTGGAAGGCAGGCTTTCTTT. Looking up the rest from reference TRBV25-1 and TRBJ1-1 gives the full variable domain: EADIYQTPRYLVIGTGKKITLECSQTMGHDKMYWYQQDPGMELHLIHYSYGVNSTEKGDLSSESTVSRIRTEHFPLTLESARPSHTSQYLCASSEAGGGRQAFFGQGTRLTVV.

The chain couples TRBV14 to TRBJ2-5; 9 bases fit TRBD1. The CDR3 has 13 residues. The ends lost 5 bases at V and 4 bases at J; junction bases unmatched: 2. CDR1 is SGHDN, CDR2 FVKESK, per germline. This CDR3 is CASSYRGRETQYF. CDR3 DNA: TGTGCCAGCAGCTACAGGGGGCGAGAGACCCAGTACTTC.

The CDR3 is CASSLGGSLYNEQFF. CDR3 sequence (DNA): TGTGCCAGCAGCTTGGGAGGGTCCCTTTACAATGAGCAGTTCTTC. The chain recombines TRBV7-2 with TRBJ2-1; TRBD2 matches 7 bases. The CDR3 sequence is 15 residues long. With 3 bases clipped from V and 4 bases from J, the junction kept 6 bases outside the gene matches. Germline V gene lookup returns CDR1 SGHTA and CDR2 FQGNSA. Complete variable domain (other parts from reference TRBV7-2 and TRBJ2-1): GAGVSQSPSNKVTEKGKDVELRCDPISGHTALYWYRQSLGQGLEFLIYFQGNSAPDKSGLPSDRFSAERTGGSVSTLTIQRTQQEDSAVYLCASSLGGSLYNEQFFGPGTRLTVL.

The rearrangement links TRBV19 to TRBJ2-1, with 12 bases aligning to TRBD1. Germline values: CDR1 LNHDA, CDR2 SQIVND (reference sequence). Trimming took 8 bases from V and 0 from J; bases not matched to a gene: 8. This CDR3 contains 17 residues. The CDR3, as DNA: TGTGCCAGTGGAGGGACAGGGGGCCGCAGCTCCTACAATGAGCAGTTCTTC. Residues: CASGGTGGRSSYNEQFF.

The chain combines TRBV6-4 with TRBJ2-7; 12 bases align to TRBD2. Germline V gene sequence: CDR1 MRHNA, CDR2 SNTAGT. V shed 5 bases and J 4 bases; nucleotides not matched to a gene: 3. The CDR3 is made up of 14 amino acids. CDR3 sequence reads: CASSRTSGEYEQYF. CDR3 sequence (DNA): TGTGCCAGCAGTCGGACTAGCGGGGAATACGAGCAGTACTTC.

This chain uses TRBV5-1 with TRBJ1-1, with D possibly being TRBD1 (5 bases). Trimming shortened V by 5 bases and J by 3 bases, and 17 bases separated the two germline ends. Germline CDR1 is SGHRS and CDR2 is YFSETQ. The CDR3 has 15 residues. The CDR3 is CASRRGGVEDTEAFF. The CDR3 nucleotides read TGCGCCAGCAGGCGCGGGGGAGTGGAGGACACTGAAGCTTTCTTT.